The present entry profiles one TCR beta chain with its context. This specimen comes from a study of blood T cell repertoires in COVID-19. For the study at large: The United States, Italy and Spain provided the acute and convalescent COVID-19 samples. The analysed material was cDNA or gDNA that came from T cells, B-cell-depleted T cells, or PBMCs.

Original processing methods: Amplifying reference gene primers gave estimates of nucleated cell counts. Some clones are missing from TCRdb's copy, which holds only in-frame ones; the method was immunoSEQ multiplex PCR. V and J calls and clone size are as listed in that table; D and trimming were resolved from the DNA. The sample includes 46,000 or so clones, approximately 89% of them seen just once. V shed 4 bases and J shed 1 base, with 16 bases lying between them. The CDR3 extends over 16 amino acids. CDR1 is ENHRY, CDR2 SYGVKD, per germline. The sample was peripheral blood. The chain has TRBV10-3 and TRBJ1-1; D not certain. The sequence came from a man in his sixties with active or convalescent COVID-19. The CDR3 here is CAISGGSGVGNTEAFF. As DNA, the CDR3 is TGTGCCATCAGTGGAGGGTCGGGTGTCGGGAACACTGAAGCTTTCTTT.